This TCR beta chain was obtained from a study of human T cells and chemical hapten exposure. Before extraction, the whole blood was not fractionated, and total RNA was taken from it. The study used a library that attached unique molecular identifiers to individual cDNA molecules. Per the study methods: With a range of about 23,224 to 700,000, the median per sample was 95,638 TCRs. Each CDR3 protein gets one entry after TCRdb re-called the reads with MiXCR. TCRdb, rather than the study authors, made the V and J calls. The data contain about 120,000 distinct CDR3 sequences, 8.5% to 9% of them singletons. Study findings and constraints: TCRs above 1 in 1000 frequency did not change with DPC sensitization.

V was cut by 2 bases and J by 6 bases, with 19 bases left in between. CDR1 and CDR2 from the germline V gene are MNHEY and SVGEGT. The CDR3 covers 16 residues. This clonotype appeared many times. The antigen is not known. This TCR was sampled from a human donor in good health. Some clones in this sample may be carry-over from other donors' samples. Source material: whole blood. This rearrangement joins TRBV6-2 or TRBV6-3 to TRBJ1-1, with a possible D match to TRBD1 (5 bases). The CDR3 protein is CASSYDLGSAGAEAFF. DNA for the CDR3: TGTGCCAGCAGTTACGATCTAGGGTCGGCGGGGGCTGAAGCTTTCTTT.